This T cell receptor beta chain was identified in a study of T-cell reconstitution after alpha-beta-depleted transplantation in children. Unique molecular identifiers were incorporated into the prepared TCRbeta library. One entry per CDR3 protein results from TCRdb running MiXCR on the PCR reads. This repertoire shows 780,000 or so distinct CDR3 sequences, 16% found once; its top ten account for approximately 5%. V dropped 3 bases and J dropped 6; count of bases not matched to a gene: 19. The CDR3 is 18 amino acids. This clonotype was observed a few times. Its antigen is not known. Study-wide results and caveats: The main origin of T-cell counts and diversity one year after transplant was newly produced T cells. Reportedly, roughly two months post-transplant, alpha-beta T cells arose from several hundred expanded graft clones.

This sequence joins TRBV12-3 or TRBV12-4 and TRBJ1-2; 7 nucleotides agree with TRBD1. The clonotype was recovered from a male patient younger than 18 who had a stem cell transplant for acute lymphoblastic leukemia, so the T cells may come from the graft donor. This material consisted of PBMCs, mostly from graft donor cells, taken 360 days after TCRalphabeta/CD19-depleted stem cell transplant. This CDR3 is CASSFGGATGVRANGYTF. CDR3 DNA sequence: TGTGCCAGCAGTTTTGGGGGGGCTACAGGGGTCAGGGCTAATGGCTACACCTTC.